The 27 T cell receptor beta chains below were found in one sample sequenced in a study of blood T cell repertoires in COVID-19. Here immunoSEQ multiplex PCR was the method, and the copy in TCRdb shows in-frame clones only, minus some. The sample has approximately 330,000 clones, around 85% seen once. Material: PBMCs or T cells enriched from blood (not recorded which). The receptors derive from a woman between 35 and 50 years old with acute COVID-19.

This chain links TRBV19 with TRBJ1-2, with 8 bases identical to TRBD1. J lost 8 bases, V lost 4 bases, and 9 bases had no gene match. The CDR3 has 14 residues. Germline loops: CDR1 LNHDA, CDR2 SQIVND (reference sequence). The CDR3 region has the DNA TGTGCCAGTAGTACAGGGGGCGCGAGTCTGGGCTACACCTTC. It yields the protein CASSTGGASLGYTF.

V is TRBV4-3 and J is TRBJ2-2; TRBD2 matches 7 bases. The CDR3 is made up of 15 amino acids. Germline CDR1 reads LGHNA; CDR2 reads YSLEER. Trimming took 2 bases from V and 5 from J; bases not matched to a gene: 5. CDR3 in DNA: TGCGCCAGCAGCCAAAATGGGGGGGTAACCGGGGAGCTGTTTTTT. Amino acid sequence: CASSQNGGVTGELFF.

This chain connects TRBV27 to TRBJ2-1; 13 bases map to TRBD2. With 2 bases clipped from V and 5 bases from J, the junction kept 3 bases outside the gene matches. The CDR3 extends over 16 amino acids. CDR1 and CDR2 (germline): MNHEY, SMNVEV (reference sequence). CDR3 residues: CASSLDGLAGDNEQFF. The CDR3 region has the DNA TGTGCCAGCAGTTTAGACGGACTAGCGGGAGACAATGAGCAGTTCTTC.

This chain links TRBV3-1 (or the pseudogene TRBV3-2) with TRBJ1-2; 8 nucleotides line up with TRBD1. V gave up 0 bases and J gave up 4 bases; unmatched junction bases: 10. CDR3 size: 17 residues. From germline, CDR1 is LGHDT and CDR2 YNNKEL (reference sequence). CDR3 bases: TGTGCCAGCAGCCAAGACTTCAGAGGACAGGGTGTCTATGGCTACACCTTC. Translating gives CASSQDFRGQGVYGYTF.

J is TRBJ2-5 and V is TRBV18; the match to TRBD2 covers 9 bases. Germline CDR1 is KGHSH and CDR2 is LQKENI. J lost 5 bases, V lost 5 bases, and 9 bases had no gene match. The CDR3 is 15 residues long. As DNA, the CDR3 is TGTGCCAGCTCAGCGGTAGCGGGAGTATACGAGACCCAGTACTTC. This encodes CASSAVAGVYETQYF.

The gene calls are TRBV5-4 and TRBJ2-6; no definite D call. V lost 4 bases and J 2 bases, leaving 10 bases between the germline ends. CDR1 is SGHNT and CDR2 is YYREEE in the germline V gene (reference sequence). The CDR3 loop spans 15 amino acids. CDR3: CASSPRGAGANVLTF. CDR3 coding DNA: TGTGCCAGCAGCCCCCGCGGTGCTGGGGCCAACGTCCTGACTTTC.

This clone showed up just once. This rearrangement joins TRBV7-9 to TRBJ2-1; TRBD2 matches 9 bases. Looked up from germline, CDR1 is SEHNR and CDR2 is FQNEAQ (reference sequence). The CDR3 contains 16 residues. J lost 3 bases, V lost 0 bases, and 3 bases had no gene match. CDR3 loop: CASSLATSGIYNEQFF. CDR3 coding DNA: TGTGCCAGCAGCTTAGCGACTAGCGGTATCTACAATGAGCAGTTCTTC.

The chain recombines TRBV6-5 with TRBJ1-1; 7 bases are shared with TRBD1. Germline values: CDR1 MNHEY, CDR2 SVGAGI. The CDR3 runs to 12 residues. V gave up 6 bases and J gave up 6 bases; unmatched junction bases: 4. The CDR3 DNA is TGTGCCAGCAGGACAGGGCCCCCTGAAGCTTTCTTT. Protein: CASRTGPPEAFF.

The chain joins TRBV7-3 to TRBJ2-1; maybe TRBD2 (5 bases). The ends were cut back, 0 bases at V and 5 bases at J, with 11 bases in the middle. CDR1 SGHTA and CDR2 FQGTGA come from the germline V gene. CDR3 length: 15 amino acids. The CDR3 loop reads CASSLTLDRDNEQFF. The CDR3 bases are TGTGCCAGCAGCTTAACACTAGATAGGGACAATGAGCAGTTCTTC.

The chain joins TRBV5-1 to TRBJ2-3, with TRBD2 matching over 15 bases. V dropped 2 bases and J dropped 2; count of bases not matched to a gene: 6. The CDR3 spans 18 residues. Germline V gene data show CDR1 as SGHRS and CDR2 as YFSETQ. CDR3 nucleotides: TGCGCCAGCAGCTTAGGACTAGCGGGGGGGCCCGTCACAGATACGCAGTATTTT. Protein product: CASSLGLAGGPVTDTQYF.

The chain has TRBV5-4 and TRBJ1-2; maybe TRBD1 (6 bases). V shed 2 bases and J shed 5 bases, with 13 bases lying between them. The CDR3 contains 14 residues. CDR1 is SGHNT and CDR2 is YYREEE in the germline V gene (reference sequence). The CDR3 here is CASSFNRDGYGYTF. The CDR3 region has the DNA TGTGCCAGCAGCTTTAACAGGGACGGTTATGGCTACACCTTC.

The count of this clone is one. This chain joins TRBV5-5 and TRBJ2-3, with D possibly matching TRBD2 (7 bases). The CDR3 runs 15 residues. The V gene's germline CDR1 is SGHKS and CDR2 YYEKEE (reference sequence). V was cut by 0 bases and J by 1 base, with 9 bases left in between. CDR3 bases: TGTGCCAGCAGCTTGGTAGGGGGGGGCACAGATACGCAGTATTTT. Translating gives CASSLVGGGTDTQYF.

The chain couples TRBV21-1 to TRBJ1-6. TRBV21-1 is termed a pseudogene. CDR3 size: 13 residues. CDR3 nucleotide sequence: TGTGCCAGCTCGCGCTCCTATAATTCACCCCTCCACTTT. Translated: CASSRSYNSPLHF.

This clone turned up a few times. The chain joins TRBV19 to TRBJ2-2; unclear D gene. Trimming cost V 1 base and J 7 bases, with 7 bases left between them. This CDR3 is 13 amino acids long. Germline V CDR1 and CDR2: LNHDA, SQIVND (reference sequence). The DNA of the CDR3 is TGTGCCAGTAGTATAGCCCTAATCGGGGAGCTGTTTTTT. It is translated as CASSIALIGELFF.

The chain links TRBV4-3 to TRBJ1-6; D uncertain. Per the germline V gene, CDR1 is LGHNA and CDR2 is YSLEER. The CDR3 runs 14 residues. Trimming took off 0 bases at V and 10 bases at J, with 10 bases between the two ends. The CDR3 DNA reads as TGCGCCAGCAGCCAAGATGTGAGACAATCACCCCTCCACTTT. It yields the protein CASSQDVRQSPLHF.

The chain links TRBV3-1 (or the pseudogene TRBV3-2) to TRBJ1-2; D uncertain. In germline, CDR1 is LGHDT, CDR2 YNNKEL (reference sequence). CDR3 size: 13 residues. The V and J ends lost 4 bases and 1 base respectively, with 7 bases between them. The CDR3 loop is CASSPAGNYGYTF. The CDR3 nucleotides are TGTGCCAGCAGCCCCGCCGGTAACTATGGCTACACCTTC.

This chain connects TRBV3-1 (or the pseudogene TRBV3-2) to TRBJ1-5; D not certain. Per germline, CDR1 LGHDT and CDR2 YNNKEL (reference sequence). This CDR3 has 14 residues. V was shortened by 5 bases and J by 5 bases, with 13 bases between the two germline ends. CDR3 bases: TGTGCCAGCAGCAGTGCTAGTCATCATCAGCCCCAGCATTTT. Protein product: CASSSASHHQPQHF.

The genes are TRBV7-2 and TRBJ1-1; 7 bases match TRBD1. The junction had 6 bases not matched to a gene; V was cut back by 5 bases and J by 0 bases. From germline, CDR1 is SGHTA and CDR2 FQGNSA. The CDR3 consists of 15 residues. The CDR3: CASSTRQGMNTEAFF. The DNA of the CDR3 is TGTGCCAGCAGCACTAGACAGGGAATGAACACTGAAGCTTTCTTT.

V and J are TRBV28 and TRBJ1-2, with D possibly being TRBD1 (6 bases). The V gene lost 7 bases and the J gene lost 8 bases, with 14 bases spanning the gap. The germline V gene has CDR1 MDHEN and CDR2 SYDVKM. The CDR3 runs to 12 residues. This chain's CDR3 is CASITGGRGYTF. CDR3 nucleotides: TGTGCCAGCATCACCGGGGGGCGAGGCTACACCTTC.

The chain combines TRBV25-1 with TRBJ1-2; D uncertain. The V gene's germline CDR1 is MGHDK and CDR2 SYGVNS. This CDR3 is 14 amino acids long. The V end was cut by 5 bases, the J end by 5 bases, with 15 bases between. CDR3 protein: CASSQRSPEYGYTF. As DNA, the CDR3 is TGTGCCAGCAGTCAAAGATCTCCCGAGTATGGCTACACCTTC.

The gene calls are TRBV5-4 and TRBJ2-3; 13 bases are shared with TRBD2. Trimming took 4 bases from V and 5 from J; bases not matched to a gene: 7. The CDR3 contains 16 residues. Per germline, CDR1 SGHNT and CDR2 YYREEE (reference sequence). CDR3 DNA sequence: TGTGCCAGCAGCCCGGGACTAGCGGGGAAGCAAGATACGCAGTATTTT. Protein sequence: CASSPGLAGKQDTQYF.

DNA of the CDR3: TGTGCCAGTAGGCCCTCGGGACAGGGCAACTATGGCTACACCTTC. Translated: CASRPSGQGNYGYTF. The chain couples TRBV19 to TRBJ1-2; 9 nucleotides match TRBD1. The CDR3 runs to 15 residues. In germline, CDR1 is LNHDA, CDR2 SQIVND (reference sequence). Trimming removed 6 bases from V and 2 bases from J; junction bases left unmatched: 7.

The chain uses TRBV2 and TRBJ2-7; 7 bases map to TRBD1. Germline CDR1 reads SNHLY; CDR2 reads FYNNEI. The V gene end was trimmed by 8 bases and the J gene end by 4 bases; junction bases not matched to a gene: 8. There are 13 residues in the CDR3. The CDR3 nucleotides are TGTGCCAGCGGACAGGAGAAAGCTTACGAGCAGTACTTC. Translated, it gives CASGQEKAYEQYF.

CDR3 residues: CASSTYHTDTQYF. CDR3 nucleotides: TGTGCCAGCAGCACCTACCACACAGATACGCAGTATTTT. The rearrangement uses TRBV7-2 and TRBJ2-3, with D hard to call. The germline gives CDR1 SGHTA, CDR2 FQGNSA. The V end lost 5 bases, the J end lost 2 bases, and 8 bases lay between the germline ends. This CDR3 contains 13 residues.

The CDR3 loop is CASSLVGGMGNQPQHF. The CDR3 nucleotides are TGTGCCAGCAGTTTAGTTGGGGGCATGGGCAATCAGCCCCAGCATTTT. V gene TRBV28 combines with J gene TRBJ1-5, with D perhaps TRBD1 (6 bases). This CDR3 has 16 residues. Trimming removed 2 bases at V and 2 bases at J, with 13 bases between. In germline, CDR1 is MDHEN, CDR2 SYDVKM. Variable domain in full (rest from reference TRBV28 and TRBJ1-5): DVKVTQSSRYLVKRTGEKVFLECVQDMDHENMFWYRQDPGLGLRLIYFSYDVKMKEKGDIPEGYSVSREKKERFSLILESASTNQTSMYLCASSLVGGMGNQPQHFGDGTRLSIL.

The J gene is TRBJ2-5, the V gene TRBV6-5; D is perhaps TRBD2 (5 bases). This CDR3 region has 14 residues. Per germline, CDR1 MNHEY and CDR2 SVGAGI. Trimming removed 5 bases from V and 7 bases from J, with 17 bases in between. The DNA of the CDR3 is TGTGCCAGCAGTCGCGACACGGGTGGGAGGACCCAGTACTTC. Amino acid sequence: CASSRDTGGRTQYF.

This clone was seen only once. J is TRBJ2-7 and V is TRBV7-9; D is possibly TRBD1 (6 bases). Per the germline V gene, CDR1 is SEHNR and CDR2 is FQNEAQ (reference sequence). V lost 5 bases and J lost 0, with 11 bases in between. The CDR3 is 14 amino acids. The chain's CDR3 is CASSPGTTSYEQYF. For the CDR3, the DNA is TGTGCCAGCAGCCCCGGGACAACCTCCTACGAGCAGTACTTC.